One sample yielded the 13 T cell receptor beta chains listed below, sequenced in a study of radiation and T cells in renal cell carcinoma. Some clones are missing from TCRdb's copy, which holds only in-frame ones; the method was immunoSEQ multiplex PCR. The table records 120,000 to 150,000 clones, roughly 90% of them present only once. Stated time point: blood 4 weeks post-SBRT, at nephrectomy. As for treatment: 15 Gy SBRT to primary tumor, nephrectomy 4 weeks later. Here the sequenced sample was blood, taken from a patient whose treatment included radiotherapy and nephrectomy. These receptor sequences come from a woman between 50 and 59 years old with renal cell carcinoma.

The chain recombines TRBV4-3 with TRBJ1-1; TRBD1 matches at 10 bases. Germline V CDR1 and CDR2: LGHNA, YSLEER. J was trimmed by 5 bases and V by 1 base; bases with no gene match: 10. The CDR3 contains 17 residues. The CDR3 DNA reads TGCGCCAGCAGCCAAGGCCTGTCCGGGACAGGGGCGACTGAAGCTTTCTTT. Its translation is CASSQGLSGTGATEAFF.

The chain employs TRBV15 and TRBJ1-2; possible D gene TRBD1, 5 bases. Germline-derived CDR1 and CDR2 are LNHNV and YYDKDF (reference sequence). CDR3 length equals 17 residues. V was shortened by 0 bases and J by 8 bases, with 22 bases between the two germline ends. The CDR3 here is CATSREPLRGQDFGYTF. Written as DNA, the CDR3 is TGTGCCACCAGCAGAGAGCCATTGAGGGGTCAAGATTTCGGCTACACCTTC.

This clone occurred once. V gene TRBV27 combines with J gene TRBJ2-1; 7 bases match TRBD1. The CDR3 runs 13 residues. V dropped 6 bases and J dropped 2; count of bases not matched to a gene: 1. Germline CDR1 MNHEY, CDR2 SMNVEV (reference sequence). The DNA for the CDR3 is TGTGCCAGCAGGGGACAGACCTACAATGAGCAGTTCTTC. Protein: CASRGQTYNEQFF.

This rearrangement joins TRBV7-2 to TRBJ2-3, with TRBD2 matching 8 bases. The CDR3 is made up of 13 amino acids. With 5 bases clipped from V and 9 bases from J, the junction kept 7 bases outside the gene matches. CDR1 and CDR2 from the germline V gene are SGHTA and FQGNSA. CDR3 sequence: CASSPGLAGTQYF. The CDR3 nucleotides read TGTGCCAGCAGCCCCGGACTAGCCGGGACGCAGTATTTT.

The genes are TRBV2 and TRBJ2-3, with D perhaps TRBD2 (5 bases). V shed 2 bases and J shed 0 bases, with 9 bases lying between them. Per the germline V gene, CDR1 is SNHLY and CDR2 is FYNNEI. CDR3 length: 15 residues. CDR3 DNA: TGTGCCAGCAGTGAACTCGGGGTTAGCACAGATACGCAGTATTTT. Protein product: CASSELGVSTDTQYF.

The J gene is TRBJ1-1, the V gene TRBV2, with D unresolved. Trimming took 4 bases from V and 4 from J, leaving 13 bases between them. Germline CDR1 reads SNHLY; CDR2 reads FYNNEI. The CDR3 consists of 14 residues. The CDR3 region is CASSGLGSGTEAFF. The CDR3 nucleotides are TGTGCCAGCAGTGGTTTAGGGTCCGGCACTGAAGCTTTCTTT.

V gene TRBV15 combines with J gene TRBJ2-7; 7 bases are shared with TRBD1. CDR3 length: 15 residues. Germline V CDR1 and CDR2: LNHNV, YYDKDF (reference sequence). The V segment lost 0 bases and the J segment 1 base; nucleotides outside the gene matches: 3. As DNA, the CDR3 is TGTGCCACCAGCAGAGACTTGGGACAGTCCTACGAGCAGTACTTC. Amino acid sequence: CATSRDLGQSYEQYF.

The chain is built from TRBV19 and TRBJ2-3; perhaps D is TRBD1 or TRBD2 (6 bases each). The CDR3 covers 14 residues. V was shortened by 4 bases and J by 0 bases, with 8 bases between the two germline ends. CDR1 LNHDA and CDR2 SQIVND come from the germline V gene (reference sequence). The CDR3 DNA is TGTGCCAGTAGTAGGGGGGCGAGCACAGATACGCAGTATTTT. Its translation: CASSRGASTDTQYF.

Written as DNA, the CDR3 is TGTGCCAGCTCACCTATGGAACGAGGGGATGGCTACACCTTC. Its protein product is CASSPMERGDGYTF. This sequence joins TRBV18 and TRBJ1-2; a possible D gene is TRBD1 (5 bases). The CDR3 contains 14 residues. Looked up from germline, CDR1 is KGHSH and CDR2 is LQKENI. V lost 3 bases and J 6 bases, leaving 14 bases between the germline ends. Looking up the rest from reference TRBV18 and TRBJ1-2 gives the full variable domain: NAGVMQNPRHLVRRRGQEARLRCSPMKGHSHVYWYRQLPEEGLKFMVYLQKENIIDESGMPKERFSAEFPKEGPSILRIQQVVRGDSAAYFCASSPMERGDGYTFGSGTRLTVV.

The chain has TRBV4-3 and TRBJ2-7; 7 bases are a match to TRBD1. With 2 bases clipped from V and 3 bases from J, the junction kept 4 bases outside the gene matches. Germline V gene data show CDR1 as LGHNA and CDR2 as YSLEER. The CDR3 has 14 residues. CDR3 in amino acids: CASSQMTGRYEQYF. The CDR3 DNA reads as TGCGCCAGCAGCCAAATGACAGGGCGCTACGAGCAGTACTTC.

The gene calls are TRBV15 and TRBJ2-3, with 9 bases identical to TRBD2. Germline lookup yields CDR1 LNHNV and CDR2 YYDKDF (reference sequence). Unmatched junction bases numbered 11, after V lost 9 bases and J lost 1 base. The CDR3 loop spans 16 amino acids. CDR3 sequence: CATGVRGGLGTDTQYF. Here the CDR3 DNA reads TGTGCCACGGGTGTGCGGGGGGGCCTTGGCACAGATACGCAGTATTTT.

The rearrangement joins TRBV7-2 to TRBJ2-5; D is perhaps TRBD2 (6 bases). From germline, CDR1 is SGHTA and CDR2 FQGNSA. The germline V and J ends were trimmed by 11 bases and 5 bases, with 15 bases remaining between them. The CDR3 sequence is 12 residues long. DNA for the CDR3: TGTGCCGGCGCGTGGGGGGTGGAGACCCAGTACTTC. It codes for CAGAWGVETQYF.

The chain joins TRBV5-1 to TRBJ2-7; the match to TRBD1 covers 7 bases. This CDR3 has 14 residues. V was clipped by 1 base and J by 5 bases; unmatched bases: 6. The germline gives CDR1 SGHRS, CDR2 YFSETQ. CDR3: CASSLSSQGNEQYF. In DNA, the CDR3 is TGCGCCAGCAGCTTGAGTTCACAGGGGAACGAGCAGTACTTC.